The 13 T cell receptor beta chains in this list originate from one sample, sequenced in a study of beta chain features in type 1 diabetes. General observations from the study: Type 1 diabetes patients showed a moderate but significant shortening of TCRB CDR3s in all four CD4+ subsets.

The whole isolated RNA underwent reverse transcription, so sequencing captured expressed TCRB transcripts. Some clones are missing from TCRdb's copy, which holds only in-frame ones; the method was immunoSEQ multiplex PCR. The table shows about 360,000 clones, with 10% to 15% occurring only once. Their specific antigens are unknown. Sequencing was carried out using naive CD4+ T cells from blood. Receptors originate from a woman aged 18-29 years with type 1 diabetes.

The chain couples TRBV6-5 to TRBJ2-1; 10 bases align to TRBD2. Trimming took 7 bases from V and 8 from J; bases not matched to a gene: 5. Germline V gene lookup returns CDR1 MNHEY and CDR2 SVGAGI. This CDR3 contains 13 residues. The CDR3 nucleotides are TGTGCCAGCATAAGCGGGGGGGCCCATGAGCAGTTCTTC. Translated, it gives CASISGGAHEQFF.

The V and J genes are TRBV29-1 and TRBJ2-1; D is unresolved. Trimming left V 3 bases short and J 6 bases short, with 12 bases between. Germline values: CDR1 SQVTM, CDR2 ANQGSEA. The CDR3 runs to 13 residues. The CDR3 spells CSVEVPSSNEQFF. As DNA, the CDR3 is TGCAGCGTTGAGGTCCCTAGTTCCAATGAGCAGTTCTTC.

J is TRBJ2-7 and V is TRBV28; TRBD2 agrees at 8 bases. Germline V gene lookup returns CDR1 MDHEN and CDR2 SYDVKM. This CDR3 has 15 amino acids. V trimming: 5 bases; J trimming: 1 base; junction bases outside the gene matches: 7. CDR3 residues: CASSRSGLESYEQYF. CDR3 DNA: TGTGCCAGCAGTAGATCGGGACTAGAATCCTACGAGCAGTACTTC.

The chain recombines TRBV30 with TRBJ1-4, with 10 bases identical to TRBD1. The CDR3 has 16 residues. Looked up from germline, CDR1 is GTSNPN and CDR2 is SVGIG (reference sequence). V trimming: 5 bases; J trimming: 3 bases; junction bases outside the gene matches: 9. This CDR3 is CAWRRGQGTSNEKLFF. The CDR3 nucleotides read TGTGCCTGGCGACGGGGACAGGGGACGTCTAATGAAAAACTGTTTTTT.

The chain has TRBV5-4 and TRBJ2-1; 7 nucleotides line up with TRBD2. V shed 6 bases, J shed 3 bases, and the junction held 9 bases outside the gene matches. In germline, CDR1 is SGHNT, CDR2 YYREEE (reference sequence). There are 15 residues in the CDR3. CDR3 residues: CASTSGGGFYNEQFF. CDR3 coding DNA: TGTGCCAGCACCTCCGGCGGGGGTTTCTACAATGAGCAGTTCTTC.

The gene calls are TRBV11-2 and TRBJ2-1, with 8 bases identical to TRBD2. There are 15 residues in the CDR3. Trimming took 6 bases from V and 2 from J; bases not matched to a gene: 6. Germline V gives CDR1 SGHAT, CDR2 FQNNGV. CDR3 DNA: TGTGCCAGCAGGTCGACCGGGAGGGCCTACAATGAGCAGTTCTTC. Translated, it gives CASRSTGRAYNEQFF.

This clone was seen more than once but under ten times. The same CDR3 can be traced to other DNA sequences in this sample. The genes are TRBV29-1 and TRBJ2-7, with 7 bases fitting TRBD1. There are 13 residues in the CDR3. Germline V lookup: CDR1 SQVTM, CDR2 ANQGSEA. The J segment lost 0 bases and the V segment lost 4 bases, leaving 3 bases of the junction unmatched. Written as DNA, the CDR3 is TGCAGCGTTGGACAGGGTTCCTCCTACGAGCAGTACTTC. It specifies CSVGQGSSYEQYF.

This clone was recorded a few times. The CDR3 DNA sequence: TGTGCCAGCAGCTTTCCGTGGGCAGACGAAAATTCACCCCTCCACTTT. Its protein product is CASSFPWADENSPLHF. The V call is TRBV5-6, the J call TRBJ1-6, with D unresolved. CDR1 SGHDT and CDR2 YYEEEE come from the germline V gene. The V and J ends lost 2 bases and 7 bases respectively, with 16 bases between them. CDR3 length: 16 residues.

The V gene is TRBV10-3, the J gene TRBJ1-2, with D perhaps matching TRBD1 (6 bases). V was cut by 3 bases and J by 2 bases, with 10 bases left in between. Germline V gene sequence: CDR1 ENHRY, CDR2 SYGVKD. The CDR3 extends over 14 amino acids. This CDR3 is CAISELDRNYGYTF. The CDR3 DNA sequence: TGTGCCATCAGTGAACTGGACAGAAACTATGGCTACACCTTC.

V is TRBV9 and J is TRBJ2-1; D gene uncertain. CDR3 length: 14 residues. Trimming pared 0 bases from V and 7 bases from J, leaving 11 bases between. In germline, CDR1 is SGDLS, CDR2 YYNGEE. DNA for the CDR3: TGTGCCAGCAGCGTAGGTTGGAGAGGAAATGAGCAGTTCTTC. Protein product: CASSVGWRGNEQFF.

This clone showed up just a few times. DNA for the CDR3: TGTGCCAGCAGCCCGATCGAGGGGCTAGCGGGAGAGATCTACGAGCAGTACTTC. Encoded protein: CASSPIEGLAGEIYEQYF. The V and J genes are TRBV7-3 and TRBJ2-7; 10 nucleotides match TRBD2. Germline V gene data show CDR1 as SGHTA and CDR2 as FQGTGA. V lost 5 bases, J lost 3 bases, and 16 bases stayed unmatched. CDR3 length: 18 amino acids.

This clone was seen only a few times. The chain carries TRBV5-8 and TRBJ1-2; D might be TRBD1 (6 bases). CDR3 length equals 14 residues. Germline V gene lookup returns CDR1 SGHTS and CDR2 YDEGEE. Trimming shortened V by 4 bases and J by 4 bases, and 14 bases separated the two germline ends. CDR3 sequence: CASSRSRGSYGYTF. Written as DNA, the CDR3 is TGTGCCAGCAGCCGGAGCAGGGGCAGCTATGGCTACACCTTC.

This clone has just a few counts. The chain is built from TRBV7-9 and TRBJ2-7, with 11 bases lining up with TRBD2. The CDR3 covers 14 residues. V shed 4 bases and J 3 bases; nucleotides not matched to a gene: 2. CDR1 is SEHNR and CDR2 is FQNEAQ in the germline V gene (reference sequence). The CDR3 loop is CASSSSGGYYEQYF. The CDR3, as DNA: TGTGCCAGCAGCTCTAGCGGGGGGTACTACGAGCAGTACTTC.